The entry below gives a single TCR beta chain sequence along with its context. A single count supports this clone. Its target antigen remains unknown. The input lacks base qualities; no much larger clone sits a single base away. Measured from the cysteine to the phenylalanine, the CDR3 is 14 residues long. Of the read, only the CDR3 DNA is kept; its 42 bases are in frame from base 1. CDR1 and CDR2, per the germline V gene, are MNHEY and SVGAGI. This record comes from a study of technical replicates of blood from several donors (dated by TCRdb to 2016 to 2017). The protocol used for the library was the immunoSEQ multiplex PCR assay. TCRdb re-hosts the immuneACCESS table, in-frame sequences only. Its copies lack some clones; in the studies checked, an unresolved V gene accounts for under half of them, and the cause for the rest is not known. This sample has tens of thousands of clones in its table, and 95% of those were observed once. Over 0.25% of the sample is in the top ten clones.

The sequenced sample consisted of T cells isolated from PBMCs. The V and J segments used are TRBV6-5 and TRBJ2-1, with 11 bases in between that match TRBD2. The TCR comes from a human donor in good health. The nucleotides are TGTGCTAGCGGGAGGGGACTCCCCTACAATGAGCAGTTCTTC. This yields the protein CASGRGLPYNEQFF.